This T cell receptor beta chain came from a study of cytomegalovirus exposure and HLA in healthy donors. Study-wide points: The authors judged a highly shared variant cluster likely a sequencing artifact. CMV antigen specificity of a few CMV-associated chains was confirmed in vitro.

The PCR made use of 60 Vbeta and 13 Jbeta primers. Study processing details: There were about 88 million unique TCR beta chains by a later count, and 10 million to 12 million of them were shared. The assay was immunoSEQ multiplex PCR, and TCRdb's table has in-frame clones only and misses some. The V and J calls and clone size were taken over from that table, and D and trimming were inferred from the DNA. Altogether roughly 120,000 clones are present, approximately 80% being singletons, with the ten largest covering about a fifth. As regards this clone: As yet, its antigen is unknown.

The germline V and J ends were trimmed by 3 bases and 2 bases, with 29 bases remaining between them. Germline assignment: CDR1 LNHDA and CDR2 SQIVND (reference sequence). The CDR3 runs 22 residues. The specimen was PBMCs. The chain joins TRBV19 to TRBJ2-6, with D perhaps TRBD1 (5 bases). This TCR was recovered from a man aged 25 to 40 in good health and CMV-seropositive. For the CDR3, the DNA is TGTGCCAGTAGTATCCGCCCAATCTCAGGGAAATCTTCATCGCCTGGGGCCAACGTCCTGACTTTC. Its translation: CASSIRPISGKSSSPGANVLTF. Based on the CDR3 plus reference TRBV19 and TRBJ2-6, the full variable domain is DGGITQSPKYLFRKEGQNVTLSCEQNLNHDAMYWYRQDPGQGLRLIYYSQIVNDFQKGDIAEGYSVSREKKESFPLTVTSAQKNPTAFYLCASSIRPISGKSSSPGANVLTFGAGSRLTVL.